This TCR beta chain stems from a study of response to subunit inactivated influenza vaccine. General study findings and limits: The authors suggested that every seasonal influenza vaccination recruits few new T cells.

One entry per CDR3 protein, called by TCRdb with MiXCR from the RT-PCR reads. The sample contains roughly 500,000 distinct CDR3 sequences, approximately 20% of which appear only once. This clonotype was counted between two and nine times. Its antigen is unidentified. The CDR3 is 16 residues long. The germline V and J ends were trimmed by 6 bases and 0 bases, with 17 bases remaining between them. The germline gives CDR1 DFQATT, CDR2 SNEGSKA (reference sequence). The data were also submitted as part of a second study, on T cells expressing NK-cell markers. That source adds: With UMIs, 5'RACE template switching was used to make TCR beta cDNA. All TCR beta repertoires analysed originated from sorted CD3+CD56+NKG2C+, CD3+CD56+NKG2C- and CD3+CD56-NKG2C+ T cells. Among the eight sequenced donors, seven tested HCMV-seropositive and one tested seronegative. These clonotypes also led the CD3+CD56-NKG2C+ fraction in a handful of donors.

The origin of this receptor is a man aged 45-65 years who received an inactivated influenza vaccine. The sample here was CD4+ T cells sorted from PBMCs, taken approximately 13 days after vaccination. The chain links TRBV20-1 to TRBJ1-4; D might be TRBD1 (5 bases). As DNA, the CDR3 is TGCAGTGCCCTTTCTCAGGGTGTCCCAACTAATGAAAAACTGTTTTTT. Protein product: CSALSQGVPTNEKLFF.